The clone carrying this T cell receptor (beta chain) was recorded at least ten times. The sample belongs to a study of liver allograft versus peripheral blood T cells. On the study more broadly: Recipients' peripheral blood supplied the T cell receptor repertoires against which those in transplanted livers were compared.

TCRdb used MiXCR to reprocess the reads, holding one entry per CDR3 protein. This sample carries about 3,800 distinct CDR3 sequences, roughly 13% of them seen once, and the ten largest clones take about an eighth. Germline V gene lookup returns CDR1 DFQATT and CDR2 SNEGSKA (reference sequence). The CDR3 has 20 amino acids. V lost 3 bases to trimming and J lost 7 bases; unmatched junction nucleotides: 25. The TCR originated in a human patient who had a liver transplant. Some T cells may be the graft donor's. V usage is TRBV20-1 and J usage is TRBJ2-1; 9 nucleotides align to TRBD2. The CDR3 reads CSASGRPVRPGLAISNEQFF. DNA for the CDR3: TGCAGTGCTAGTGGTCGGCCGGTGAGACCGGGACTAGCTATAAGTAATGAGCAGTTCTTC.